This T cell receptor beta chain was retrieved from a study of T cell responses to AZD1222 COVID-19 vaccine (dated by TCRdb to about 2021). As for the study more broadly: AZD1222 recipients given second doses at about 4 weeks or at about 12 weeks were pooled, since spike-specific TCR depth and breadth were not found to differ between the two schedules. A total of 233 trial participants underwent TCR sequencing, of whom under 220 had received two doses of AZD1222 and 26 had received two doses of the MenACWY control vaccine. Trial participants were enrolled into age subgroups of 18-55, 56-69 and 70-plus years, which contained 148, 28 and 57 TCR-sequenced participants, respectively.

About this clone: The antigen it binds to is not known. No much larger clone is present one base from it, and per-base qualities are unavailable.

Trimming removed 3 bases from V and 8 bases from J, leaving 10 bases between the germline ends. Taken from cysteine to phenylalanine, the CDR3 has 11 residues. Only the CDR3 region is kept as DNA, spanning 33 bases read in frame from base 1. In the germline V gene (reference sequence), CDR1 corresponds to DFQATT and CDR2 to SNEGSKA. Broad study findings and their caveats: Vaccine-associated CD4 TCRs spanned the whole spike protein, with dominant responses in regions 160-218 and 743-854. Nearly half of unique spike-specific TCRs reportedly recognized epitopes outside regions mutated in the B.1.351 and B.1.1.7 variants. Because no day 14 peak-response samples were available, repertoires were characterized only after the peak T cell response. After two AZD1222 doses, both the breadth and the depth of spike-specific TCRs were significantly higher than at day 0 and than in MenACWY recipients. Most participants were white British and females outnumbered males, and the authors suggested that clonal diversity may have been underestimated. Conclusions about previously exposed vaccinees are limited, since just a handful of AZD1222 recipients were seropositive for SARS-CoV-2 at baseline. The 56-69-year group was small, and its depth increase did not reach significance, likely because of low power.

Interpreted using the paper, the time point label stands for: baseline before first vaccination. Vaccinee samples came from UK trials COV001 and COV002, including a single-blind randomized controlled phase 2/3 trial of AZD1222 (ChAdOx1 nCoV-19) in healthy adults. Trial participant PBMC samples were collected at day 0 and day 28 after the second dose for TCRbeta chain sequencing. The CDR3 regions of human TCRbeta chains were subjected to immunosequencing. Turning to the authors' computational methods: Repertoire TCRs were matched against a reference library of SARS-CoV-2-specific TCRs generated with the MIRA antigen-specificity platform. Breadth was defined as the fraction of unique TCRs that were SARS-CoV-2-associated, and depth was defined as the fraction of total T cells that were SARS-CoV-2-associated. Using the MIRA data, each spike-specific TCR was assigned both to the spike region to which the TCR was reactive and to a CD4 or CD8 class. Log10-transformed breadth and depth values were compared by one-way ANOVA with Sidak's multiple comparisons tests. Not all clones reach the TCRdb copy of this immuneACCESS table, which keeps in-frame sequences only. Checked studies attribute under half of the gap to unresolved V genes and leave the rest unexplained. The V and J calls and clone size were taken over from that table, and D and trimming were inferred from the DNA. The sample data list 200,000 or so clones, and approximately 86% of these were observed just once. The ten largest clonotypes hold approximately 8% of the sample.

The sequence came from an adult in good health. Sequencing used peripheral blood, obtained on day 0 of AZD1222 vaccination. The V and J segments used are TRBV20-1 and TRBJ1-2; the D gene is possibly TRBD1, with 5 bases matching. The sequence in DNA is TGCAGTGCTAGTAGAGGGGTCGGCTACACCTTC. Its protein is CSASRGVGYTF.